The sequence of this T cell receptor (beta chain) was determined in a study of blood T cell repertoires in COVID-19. For the study at large: From T cells, B-cell-depleted T cells, or PBMCs came the material, which was cDNA or gDNA.

The authors' processing: Nucleated cell number was recorded as an estimate derived from reference gene primer amplification. Using immunoSEQ multiplex PCR, the repertoire was profiled, and TCRdb retains in-frame clones only, with some absent. The D gene and trimming were derived from the DNA, and the V and J assignments and clone size from that table. The sample yields some 360,000 clones, more than 70% seen once. The CDR3 sequence is 15 residues long. Per the germline V gene, CDR1 is MNHEY and CDR2 is SVGAGI. The trim removed 7 bases at V and 4 bases at J, leaving 7 bases unmatched. The specimen sequenced was peripheral blood. This sequence originates from a woman aged 55-69 years with COVID-19, enrolled during active disease. This chain links TRBV6-5 with TRBJ1-3, with 10 bases lining up with TRBD1. The CDR3 DNA is TGTGCCAGCAAAACCGGGACAGGGGAGGGAAACACCATATATTTT. Its translation is CASKTGTGEGNTIYF.